This T cell receptor beta chain was documented in a study of blood T cell repertoires in COVID-19. On the study more broadly: The study drew acute and convalescent COVID-19 samples from the United States, Italy and Spain. The cDNA or gDNA used as material had been derived from T cells, B-cell-depleted T cells, or PBMCs.

Original processing methods: Estimates of nucleated cell counts were drawn from the amplification of reference gene primers. Only in-frame clones appear in the TCRdb table, and some are missing; sequencing was by immunoSEQ multiplex PCR. That table is the source of V, J and clone size, and D and trimming were worked out from the DNA. This sample yields about 220,000 clones, of which about 85% are seen a single time; 2.9% belongs to the top ten. V gave up 2 bases and J gave up 8 bases; unmatched junction bases: 5. Germline CDR1 and CDR2: KGHSH and LQKENI. CDR3 size: 14 residues. The genes are TRBV18 and TRBJ2-1, with TRBD1 matching over 8 bases. This TCR was recovered from a man aged 45 to 65 who had recovered from COVID-19. Sequencing was carried out using peripheral blood. The CDR3 protein is CASSPTTGVHEQFF. CDR3 nucleotides: TGTGCCAGCTCACCAACGACAGGGGTCCATGAGCAGTTCTTC.